This T cell receptor (beta chain) stems from a study of CD8 T cells in ankylosing spondylitis. TCRdb re-called the 5' RACE reads through MiXCR, storing one row per CDR3 protein. Among about 220,000 distinct CDR3 sequences listed, about 6.7% were seen once. The CDR3 extends over 12 amino acids. CDR1 and CDR2 from the germline V gene are DFQATT and SNEGSKA (reference sequence). Between the trimmed V and J ends, which lost 5 bases and 1 base, there was a span of 8 bases. This clonotype was counted many times. Its antigen is unknown. Study results and caveats: Ankylosing spondylitis blood appeared to be characterized by a TCR beta motif of 8 or 9 highly homologous variants. With a CD8+ phenotype, disease-linked clones were relatively rare in peripheral blood.

The chain combines TRBV20-1 with TRBJ1-1; D not resolved. This TCR was sampled from a male donor with ankylosing spondylitis. Material for sequencing was blood, either unsorted or a sorted T cell fraction (not recorded which). The DNA for the CDR3 is TGCAGTGCTGGCCAGCGGAACACTGAAGCTTTCTTT. Residues: CSAGQRNTEAFF.